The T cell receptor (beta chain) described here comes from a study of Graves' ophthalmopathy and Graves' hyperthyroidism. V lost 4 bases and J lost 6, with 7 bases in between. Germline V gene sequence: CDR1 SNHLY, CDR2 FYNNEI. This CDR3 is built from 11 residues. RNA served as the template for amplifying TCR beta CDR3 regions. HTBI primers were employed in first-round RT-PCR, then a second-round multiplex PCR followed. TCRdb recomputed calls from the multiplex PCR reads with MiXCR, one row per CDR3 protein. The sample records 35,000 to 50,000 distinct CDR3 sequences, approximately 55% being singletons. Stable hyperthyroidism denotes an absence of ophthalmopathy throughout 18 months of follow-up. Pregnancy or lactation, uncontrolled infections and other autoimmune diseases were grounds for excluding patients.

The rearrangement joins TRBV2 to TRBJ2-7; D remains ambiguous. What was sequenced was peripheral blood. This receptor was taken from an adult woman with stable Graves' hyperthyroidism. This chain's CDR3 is CASSGALEQYF. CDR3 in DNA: TGTGCCAGCAGTGGAGCCCTCGAGCAGTACTTC.